Presented here are 3 T cell receptor beta chains from one specimen sequenced in a study of beta chain features in type 1 diabetes (dated by TCRdb to 2016 to 2018). To prepare the library, the immunoSEQ multiplex PCR assay was applied. The entire amount of isolated RNA was reverse transcribed using the High Capacity cDNA Reverse Transcription Kit, so the sequenced TCRB transcripts were expressed ones. Held by TCRdb, this immuneACCESS table contains in-frame sequences only and omits some clones. Under half of the omission traces to an unresolved V gene where checked; the cause of the rest is unknown. This sample lists 900,000 or so clones; roughly 17% were detected once. 0.02% to 0.025% of the sample belongs to the ten largest clones. The material sequenced was naive CD4+ T cells from blood. The sample's cell subset or site label, decoded: true naive CD4+ T cells. The receptors were gathered from a woman under 30 in good health.

V and J are TRBV6-1 and TRBJ1-1; no reliable D call. CDR1 is MNHNS, CDR2 SASEGT, per germline. The V end lost 4 bases, the J end lost 4 bases, and 13 bases lay between the germline ends. The CDR3 runs 14 residues. The CDR3 sequence is CASSVTTRGTEAFF. CDR3 nucleotide sequence: TGTGCCAGCAGTGTAACGACCCGCGGCACTGAAGCTTTCTTT.

This chain uses TRBV27 with TRBJ2-5; D perhaps matches TRBD2 (6 bases). CDR1 and CDR2 (germline): MNHEY, SMNVEV (reference sequence). V gave up 2 bases and J gave up 4 bases, with 17 bases separating them. The CDR3 is 16 amino acids. CDR3 loop: CASSLGGSPPIETQYF. In DNA, the CDR3 is TGTGCCAGCAGTTTAGGGGGGAGCCCTCCGATAGAGACCCAGTACTTC.

This clone was detected a few times. The chain employs TRBV19 and TRBJ1-2, with D maybe TRBD1 (5 bases). Germline V gene sequence: CDR1 LNHDA, CDR2 SQIVND (reference sequence). The length of the CDR3 is 15 residues. V was trimmed by 4 bases and J by 4 bases, leaving 16 bases between them. As DNA, the CDR3 is TGTGCCAGTAGTAGACTTCAGGGCGGCGGCTATGGCTACACCTTC. This encodes CASSRLQGGGYGYTF.